Below, 13 T cell receptor beta chains from the same sample are listed, as sequenced in a study of identical twins. TCRdb independently ran MiXCR on the 5' RACE reads; one entry per CDR3 protein. The table has 300,000 to 350,000 distinct CDR3 sequences, 10% to 15% seen once. These same records also appear under a second study, on yellow fever vaccine responses in identical twins.

Sequencing used CD8+ T cells sorted from blood. These receptors all stem from a woman between 18 and 29 years old in good health.

This clonotype was found a few times. The gene calls are TRBV13 and TRBJ2-1, with TRBD2 matching 9 bases. V gave up 6 bases and J gave up 11 bases; unmatched junction bases: 17. The CDR3 has 16 amino acids. Germline CDR1 and CDR2: PRHDT and FYEKMQ (reference sequence). CDR3 DNA: TGTGCCAGCAGTAATTCCCCGGGTAGCGGGAGTCTAAAGCAGTTCTTC. Residues: CASSNSPGSGSLKQFF.

This chain uses TRBV10-3 with TRBJ2-3; possibly TRBD1 or TRBD2 for D (6 bases each). This CDR3 comprises 11 residues. V dropped 10 bases and J dropped 9 bases, with 14 bases sitting between them. CDR1 and CDR2 from the germline V gene are ENHRY and SYGVKD. CDR3 nucleotide sequence: TGTGCCACCGGGGGCAGCGGGACGCAGTATTTT. It codes for CATGGSGTQYF.

This sequence joins TRBV29-1 and TRBJ2-2, with TRBD2 identical over 12 bases. Germline V gene lookup returns CDR1 SQVTM and CDR2 ANQGSEA. There are 16 residues in the CDR3. The trim removed 1 base at V and 5 bases at J, leaving 5 bases unmatched. The DNA of the CDR3 is TGCAGCGTTGAAGGGCGGGGGACTAGCGGGACCGGGGAGCTGTTTTTT. Translating it yields CSVEGRGTSGTGELFF.

This clonotype came up a few times. The chain couples TRBV3-1 to TRBJ2-5, with TRBD2 matching over 12 bases. Germline CDR1 reads LGHDT; CDR2 reads YNNKEL (reference sequence). This CDR3 region has 17 residues. J lost 4 bases, V lost 6 bases, and 12 bases had no gene match. In DNA, the CDR3 is TGTGCCAGCAGTCGGGGTCTAGCGGGAGGGCCTGTAGAGACCCAGTACTTC. It translates to CASSRGLAGGPVETQYF.

This clonotype was observed at least ten times. V usage is TRBV7-8 and J usage is TRBJ2-1; 11 bases agree with TRBD2. There are 15 residues in the CDR3. CDR1 is SGHVS, CDR2 FQNEAQ, per germline. J lost 6 bases, V lost 3 bases, and 4 bases had no gene match. This CDR3 reads CASSFTSGRINEQFF. CDR3 coding DNA: TGTGCCAGCAGCTTCACTAGCGGGAGAATCAATGAGCAGTTCTTC.

In this sample, this clonotype turned up a few times. The rearrangement uses TRBV28 and TRBJ1-5; maybe TRBD1 (5 bases). The V end lost 6 bases, the J end lost 7 bases, and 13 bases lay between the germline ends. The CDR3 runs 13 residues. The germline V gene has CDR1 MDHEN and CDR2 SYDVKM. CDR3 sequence (DNA): TGTGCCAGCAGAGGGACCTTCGGCCAGCCCCAGCATTTT. Its protein product is CASRGTFGQPQHF.

The V and J genes are TRBV11-2 and TRBJ2-2, with 7 bases identical to TRBD2. V lost 5 bases, J lost 3 bases, and 6 bases stayed unmatched. The CDR3 has 15 residues. Germline loops: CDR1 SGHAT, CDR2 FQNNGV. For the CDR3, the DNA is TGTGCCAGCAGCGGCGGGAGAGGGTACACCGGGGAGCTGTTTTTT. As protein: CASSGGRGYTGELFF.

The genes are TRBV5-1 and TRBJ2-7; D is undetermined. CDR1 and CDR2 from the germline V gene are SGHRS and YFSETQ. Trimming removed 0 bases at V and 5 bases at J, with 12 bases between. The CDR3 length is 14 residues. CDR3 residues: CASSLEGSDDEQYF. Written as DNA, the CDR3 is TGCGCCAGCAGCTTGGAAGGCTCGGACGACGAGCAGTACTTC. Using reference TRBV5-1 and TRBJ2-7 for the parts outside the CDR3, the full variable domain is KAGVTQTPRYLIKTRGQQVTLSCSPISGHRSVSWYQQTPGQGLQFLFEYFSETQRNKGNFPGRFSGRQFSNSRSEMNVSTLELGDSALYLCASSLEGSDDEQYFGPGTRLTVT.

The chain joins TRBV11-2 to TRBJ2-3, with D possibly TRBD2 on 6 matching bases. Germline CDR1 reads SGHAT; CDR2 reads FQNNGV. CDR3 length: 19 residues. V lost 4 bases to trimming and J lost 0 bases, with 23 bases between them. In nucleotides, the CDR3 is TGTGCCAGCAGCTCCCCTGTTTCGGCGGGGCCATGGAGCACAGATACGCAGTATTTT. It specifies CASSSPVSAGPWSTDTQYF.

CDR3 region: CASSEMGVAGTSYNEQFF. The CDR3 DNA reads as TGTGCCAGCAGTGAAATGGGGGTAGCGGGGACCTCCTACAATGAGCAGTTCTTC. This sequence joins TRBV2 and TRBJ2-1; 8 nucleotides line up with TRBD2. Germline V CDR1 and CDR2: SNHLY, FYNNEI. The J segment lost 0 bases and the V segment lost 2 bases, leaving 9 bases of the junction unmatched. CDR3 size: 18 residues.

This clonotype was seen more than once but under ten times. The genes are TRBV27 and TRBJ2-3; D not certain. The CDR3 extends over 13 amino acids. Germline assignment: CDR1 MNHEY and CDR2 SMNVEV (reference sequence). Trimming removed 7 bases from V and 3 bases from J, with 11 bases in between. CDR3 bases: TGTGCCAGCACCCCAGGTCGGACAGATACGCAGTATTTT. This codes for CASTPGRTDTQYF.

This clonotype was counted a few times. The V and J genes are TRBV5-4 and TRBJ2-5; 8 bases are shared with TRBD2. CDR3 length equals 14 residues. Trimming at V came to 6 bases and at J to 1 base, leaving 5 bases not matched to a gene. Germline V CDR1 and CDR2: SGHNT, YYREEE (reference sequence). CDR3 residues: CASKGSGIQETQYF. The DNA of the CDR3 is TGTGCCAGCAAGGGTAGCGGGATCCAAGAGACCCAGTACTTC.

The table lists this clonotype with a few counts. The chain couples TRBV9 to TRBJ1-1; D gene uncertain. The CDR3 totals 14 residues. V was clipped by 3 bases and J by 14 bases, with 23 bases between them. Germline V gene data show CDR1 as SGDLS and CDR2 as YYNGEE. The DNA of the CDR3 is TGTGCCAGCAGCGGAAGGTATGAAGACACTGAAGGCTTCTTT. Translated: CASSGRYEDTEGFF.